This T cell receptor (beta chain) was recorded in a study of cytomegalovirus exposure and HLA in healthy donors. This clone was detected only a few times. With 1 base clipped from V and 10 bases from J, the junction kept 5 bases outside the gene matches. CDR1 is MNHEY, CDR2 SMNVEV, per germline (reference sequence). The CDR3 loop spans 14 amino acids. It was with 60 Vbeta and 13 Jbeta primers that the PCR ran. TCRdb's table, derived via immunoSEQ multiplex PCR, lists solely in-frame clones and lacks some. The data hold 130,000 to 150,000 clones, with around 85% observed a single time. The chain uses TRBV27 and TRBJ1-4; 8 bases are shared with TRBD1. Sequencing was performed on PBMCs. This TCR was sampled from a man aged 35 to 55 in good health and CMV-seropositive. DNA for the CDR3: TGTGCCAGCAGTTTATTTCTGGGGACAGGAAAACTGTTTTTT. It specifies CASSLFLGTGKLFF.